Following are 28 T cell receptor beta chains from one sample sequenced in a study of human T cells and chemical hapten exposure. Each CDR3 protein gets one entry after TCRdb re-called the RACE reads with MiXCR. Of around 80,000 distinct CDR3 sequences listed, over 6.5% are singletons. Documented time point: healthy volunteer bleed at 6 weeks. Whole blood that had not been fractionated was the source of extracted total RNA. Input material: whole blood. All receptors come from a male donor in good health. Some clones in this sample may be carry-over from other donors' samples.

The chain carries TRBV27 and TRBJ2-5; D is unresolved. The V end lost 4 bases, the J end lost 9 bases, and 24 bases lay between the germline ends. There are 16 residues in the CDR3. Germline lookup yields CDR1 MNHEY and CDR2 SMNVEV (reference sequence). The CDR3 sequence is CASSSTLGRSVSAQYF. CDR3 in DNA: TGTGCCAGCAGTTCCACCCTGGGTAGAAGCGTTTCGGCCCAGTACTTC.

The CDR3 sequence is CASSLGAALGDTQYF. CDR3 sequence (DNA): TGTGCCAGCAGCTTGGGGGCAGCTTTAGGGGATACGCAGTATTTT. This rearrangement joins TRBV5-4 to TRBJ2-3, with D hard to call. Germline lookup yields CDR1 SGHNT and CDR2 YYREEE (reference sequence). The CDR3 covers 15 residues. V lost 0 bases and J 6 bases, leaving 14 bases between the germline ends.

The CDR3 reads CASSEGEGYSNQPQHF. CDR3 sequence (DNA): TGTGCCAGCAGTGAAGGGGAGGGCTATAGCAATCAGCCCCAGCATTTT. This rearrangement joins TRBV6-1 to TRBJ1-5; D remains ambiguous. The CDR3 contains 16 residues. CDR1 MNHNS and CDR2 SASEGT come from the germline V gene. Deletions cut 1 base from V and 0 bases from J, with 10 bases between.

The chain couples TRBV5-5 to TRBJ1-2, with a weak D call TRBD1 (6 bases). Germline-derived CDR1 and CDR2 are SGHKS and YYEKEE (reference sequence). Trimming removed 3 bases at V and 13 bases at J, with 16 bases between. This CDR3 region has 12 residues. This CDR3 is CASSSGQIQPTF. The CDR3 DNA follows: TGTGCCAGCAGCTCCGGACAGATCCAGCCCACCTTC.

The gene calls are TRBV2 and TRBJ1-5, with 7 bases aligning to TRBD1. CDR1 and CDR2 (germline): SNHLY, FYNNEI. This CDR3 has 14 amino acids. With V trimmed by 6 bases and J by 6 bases, 8 bases remained unmatched. CDR3 sequence reads: CASRGDSQAQPQHF. The CDR3 bases are TGTGCCAGCAGGGGGGACAGTCAAGCTCAGCCCCAGCATTTT. The variable domain in full, with the rest retrieved from reference TRBV2 and TRBJ1-5, is EPEVTQTPSHQVTQMGQEVILRCVPISNHLYFYWYRQILGQKVEFLVSFYNNEISEKSEIFDDQFSVERPDGSNFTLKIRSTKLEDSAMYFCASRGDSQAQPQHFGDGTRLSIL.

In its sample, this clonotype was seen a few times. The CDR3 loop reads CATSRSRTSGIDEQYF. The DNA for the CDR3 is TGTGCCACCAGCAGATCCCGGACTAGCGGGATCGACGAGCAGTACTTC. V gene TRBV15 combines with J gene TRBJ2-7; 12 nucleotides agree with TRBD2. With V trimmed by 2 bases and J by 5 bases, 7 bases remained unmatched. CDR3 length: 16 amino acids. Looked up from germline, CDR1 is LNHNV and CDR2 is YYDKDF (reference sequence).

This chain connects TRBV4-2 to TRBJ2-6; D perhaps matches TRBD1 (5 bases). Trimming shortened V by 1 base and J by 2 bases, and 6 bases separated the two germline ends. Per germline, CDR1 LGHNA and CDR2 YNFKEQ. The CDR3 has 15 residues. In DNA form, the CDR3 reads TGTGCCAGCAGCCAAGCAGGGACTGGGGCCAACGTCCTGACTTTC. It encodes CASSQAGTGANVLTF.

The chain is built from TRBV7-8 and TRBJ2-1, with D possibly being TRBD2 (5 bases). The CDR3 totals 14 residues. CDR1 and CDR2 from the germline V gene are SGHVS and FQNEAQ. V was pared by 1 base and J by 5 bases, with 9 bases between. CDR3 protein: CASSLVSRDNEQFF. The DNA for the CDR3 is TGTGCCAGCAGCTTAGTTTCGCGGGACAATGAGCAGTTCTTC.

This clonotype was detected a few times. The V and J genes are TRBV3-1 and TRBJ1-4; 7 positions agree with TRBD1. V lost 4 bases to trimming and J lost 5 bases; unmatched junction nucleotides: 7. The germline V gene encodes CDR1 LGHDT and CDR2 YNNKEL (reference sequence). This CDR3 is 15 amino acids long. The CDR3 loop reads CASSRRQGGNEKLFF. The CDR3 DNA is TGTGCCAGCAGCCGAAGACAGGGCGGGAATGAAAAACTGTTTTTT.

This clonotype was seen many times. The J gene is TRBJ2-2, the V gene TRBV7-8; 7 nucleotides align to TRBD2. Per germline, CDR1 SGHVS and CDR2 FQNEAQ. Trimming took 5 bases from V and 4 from J; bases not matched to a gene: 13. This CDR3 region has 17 residues. CDR3: CASSQTGEGPVTGELFF. The CDR3, as DNA: TGTGCCAGCAGCCAGACTGGGGAGGGGCCAGTCACCGGGGAGCTGTTTTTT.

This clonotype was observed at least ten times. The genes are TRBV20-1 and TRBJ2-3; possibly TRBD1 for D (6 bases). Trimming shortened V by 6 bases and J by 5 bases, and 15 bases separated the two germline ends. The CDR3 length is 13 residues. Germline loops: CDR1 DFQATT, CDR2 SNEGSKA (reference sequence). Written as DNA, the CDR3 is TGCAGTGCCCCAGGACAGAAAGGAGATACGCAGTATTTT. The encoded protein is CSAPGQKGDTQYF.

A few counts support this clonotype. The chain employs TRBV12-3 or TRBV12-4 and TRBJ2-1; 10 bases line up with TRBD2. This CDR3 spans 16 amino acids. V lost 5 bases to trimming and J lost 5 bases; unmatched junction nucleotides: 9. The CDR3 coding sequence is TGTGCCAGCAGTCCCTCGACTAGCGGGCGCGACAATGAGCAGTTCTTC. Translating it yields CASSPSTSGRDNEQFF.

A few counts support this clonotype. The genes are TRBV10-1 and TRBJ2-5; D is perhaps TRBD2 (6 bases). The CDR3 extends over 13 amino acids. The germline CDR1 and CDR2 sequences are WNHNN and SYGVQD (reference sequence). Trimming left V 3 bases short and J 2 bases short, with 7 bases between. CDR3 sequence (DNA): TGCGCCAGCAGTGATGCGGGACAAGAGACCCAGTACTTC. It yields the protein CASSDAGQETQYF.

This clonotype was counted ten times or more. This chain joins TRBV5-1 and TRBJ1-5; possibly TRBD1 for D (5 bases). Germline CDR1 and CDR2: SGHRS and YFSETQ. The ends were cut back, 0 bases at V and 6 bases at J, with 10 bases in the middle. The CDR3 has 14 residues. CDR3 DNA: TGCGCCAGCAGCTTGGGCGGTGGGGCTCAGCCCCAGCATTTT. Amino acid sequence: CASSLGGGAQPQHF.

J is TRBJ2-1 and V is TRBV12-3 or TRBV12-4, with 8 bases fitting TRBD1. The CDR3 contains 15 residues. V lost 6 bases, J lost 4 bases, and 8 bases stayed unmatched. CDR3 residues: CASRKGQAIYNEQFF. The CDR3 nucleotides read TGTGCCAGCAGGAAGGGACAGGCCATTTACAATGAGCAGTTCTTC.

This sequence joins TRBV6-6 and TRBJ2-3; 11 bases map to TRBD1. Trimming at V came to 6 bases and at J to 4 bases, leaving 6 bases not matched to a gene. The CDR3 loop spans 15 amino acids. Germline CDR1 and CDR2: MNHNY and SVGAGI (reference sequence). The CDR3, as DNA: TGTGCCAGCAGCCGGATGGGACAGGGGGCAGATACGCAGTATTTT. Its protein product is CASSRMGQGADTQYF.

The chain employs TRBV5-1 and TRBJ2-7; no clear D. Trimming left V 7 bases short and J 2 bases short, with 16 bases between. Germline-derived CDR1 and CDR2 are SGHRS and YFSETQ. This CDR3 has 14 amino acids. The CDR3 loop is CASARTGGTYEQYF. CDR3 in DNA: TGCGCCAGCGCACGAACGGGCGGAACCTACGAGCAGTACTTC.

The table lists this clonotype with a few counts. The V gene is TRBV7-7, the J gene TRBJ2-5; TRBD2 is a possible D gene (6 bases). The CDR3 contains 15 residues. The germline gives CDR1 SSHAT, CDR2 FNYEAQ (reference sequence). V dropped 4 bases and J dropped 5 bases, with 17 bases sitting between them. The DNA of the CDR3 is TGTGCCAGCAGCTATAGCCGCGGGGCCGGGGAGACCCAGTACTTC. It codes for CASSYSRGAGETQYF.

This clonotype was seen at least ten times. J is TRBJ1-1 and V is TRBV15, with D unresolved. The CDR3 covers 16 residues. Per germline, CDR1 LNHNV and CDR2 YYDKDF (reference sequence). V lost 1 base, J lost 4 bases, and 16 bases lay in between. The DNA of the CDR3 is TGTGCCACCAGCAGAGGATGGCCGGTAACCCCCACTGAAGCTTTCTTT. Translating gives CATSRGWPVTPTEAFF.

This clonotype was picked up many times. J is TRBJ2-3 and V is TRBV9; no clear D. The CDR3 is made up of 12 amino acids. Germline values: CDR1 SGDLS, CDR2 YYNGEE. Trimming took 0 bases from V and 5 from J, leaving 4 bases between them. CDR3 sequence reads: CASSVELDTQYF. The DNA of the CDR3 is TGTGCCAGCAGCGTAGAGTTAGATACGCAGTATTTT.

The chain couples TRBV4-1 to TRBJ1-1, with a possible D match to TRBD1 (5 bases). Per the germline V gene, CDR1 is MGHRA and CDR2 is YSYEKL. V lost 3 bases to trimming and J lost 3 bases, with 14 bases between them. The CDR3 is made up of 15 amino acids. The CDR3 DNA reads TGCGCCAGCAGCCAGGACATAGGGAGGGACACTGAAGCTTTCTTT. Protein product: CASSQDIGRDTEAFF.

This clonotype showed up just a few times. This chain links TRBV18 with TRBJ1-1; D call uncertain. Trimming stripped 1 base from V and 7 bases from J, with 13 bases between. Germline V lookup: CDR1 KGHSH, CDR2 LQKENI. CDR3 length equals 14 residues. The CDR3 is CASSPQTPVHEAFF. The CDR3 coding sequence is TGTGCCAGCTCACCACAAACGCCCGTCCATGAAGCTTTCTTT. Combining the CDR3 with reference TRBV18 and TRBJ1-1 gives the whole variable domain NAGVMQNPRHLVRRRGQEARLRCSPMKGHSHVYWYRQLPEEGLKFMVYLQKENIIDESGMPKERFSAEFPKEGPSILRIQQVVRGDSAAYFCASSPQTPVHEAFFGQGTRLTVV.

There are a few counts of this clonotype. The gene calls are TRBV11-2 and TRBJ1-6; TRBD1 is a possible D gene (6 bases). Germline V lookup: CDR1 SGHAT, CDR2 FQNNGV. The V end was cut by 2 bases, the J end by 8 bases, with 13 bases between. The CDR3 is 15 amino acids. The CDR3 nucleotides read TGTGCCAGCAGCTTACGGCAGGGGTTGGATTCACCCCTCCACTTT. Its translation: CASSLRQGLDSPLHF. The variable domain in full, completed from reference TRBV11-2 and TRBJ1-6, reads EAGVAQSPRYKIIEKRQSVAFWCNPISGHATLYWYQQILGQGPKLLIQFQNNGVVDDSQLPKDRFSAERLKGVDSTLKIQPAKLEDSAVYLCASSLRQGLDSPLHFGNGTRLTVT.

This chain connects TRBV7-2 to TRBJ2-7, with D maybe TRBD2 (6 bases). With 4 bases removed from V and 4 bases from J, the gap between germline ends came to 8 bases. The CDR3 has 12 amino acids. The germline CDR1 and CDR2 sequences are SGHTA and FQGNSA. The CDR3 coding sequence is TGTGCCAGCAGCTCCCGGGGGTACGAGCAGTACTTC. Its protein is CASSSRGYEQYF.

V usage is TRBV3-1 and J usage is TRBJ2-1, with 9 bases identical to TRBD2. The CDR3 extends over 15 amino acids. V was pared by 1 base and J by 6 bases, with 4 bases of the junction left unmatched. Germline V CDR1 and CDR2: LGHDT, YNNKEL (reference sequence). CDR3 in amino acids: CASSQVAGAGNEQFF. CDR3 DNA: TGTGCCAGCAGCCAAGTAGCGGGAGCAGGCAATGAGCAGTTCTTC.

This clonotype was counted at least ten times. The chain couples TRBV29-1 to TRBJ2-5, with TRBD1 matching over 7 bases. V was pared by 3 bases and J by 5 bases, with 9 bases of the junction left unmatched. The V gene's germline CDR1 is SQVTM and CDR2 ANQGSEA. There are 14 residues in the CDR3. CDR3 amino acids: CSVEGTATQETQYF. CDR3 nucleotides: TGCAGCGTTGAGGGGACAGCGACCCAGGAGACCCAGTACTTC.

This clonotype has at least ten counts. This sequence joins TRBV30 and TRBJ2-7, with 11 positions matching TRBD1. The CDR3 totals 13 residues. With V trimmed by 4 bases and J by 4 bases, 3 bases remained unmatched. The V gene's germline CDR1 is GTSNPN and CDR2 SVGIG (reference sequence). This CDR3 is CAWTGTGGYEQYF. The DNA for the CDR3 is TGTGCCTGGACCGGGACAGGGGGGTACGAGCAGTACTTC.

The V gene is TRBV11-2, the J gene TRBJ2-7; 8 positions agree with TRBD1. Germline V gives CDR1 SGHAT, CDR2 FQNNGV. The CDR3 has 17 amino acids. Losses at the gene ends were 10 bases for V and 2 bases for J; bases not matched to a gene: 19. The CDR3 sequence: CATRYRGSPTGAYEQYF. Written as DNA, the CDR3 is TGTGCCACCAGGTACAGGGGGAGTCCTACCGGGGCCTACGAGCAGTACTTC.